This T cell receptor beta chain was recorded in a study of CXCR3-negative and CXCR3-positive naive CD8 T cells. Turning to this clonotype: Its antigen remains unidentified.

Through 5' RACE with UMI labels, the TRB cDNA libraries were prepared. Using the 5' RACE reads, TCRdb records one entry per CDR3 protein without DNA. The listing records roughly 86,000 distinct CDR3 sequences. CDR1 and CDR2 (germline): LGHNA, YSLEER. The CDR3 has 13 residues. Overall study findings and caveats: The study inferred TCR strength from TRB CDR3 properties and found comparable surface CD5 between naive subsets.

The sample comprised naive CXCR3- CD8+ T cells from blood. Subset: CD45RO-CCR7+CD27+CD95- naive CD8+ T cells lacking CXCR3 (TNR3-). The TCR originated in a human donor in good health. Some clones in this sample may be carry-over from other donors' samples. The chain links TRBV4-3 to TRBJ2-7. The CDR3 spells CASSQGSIYEQYF.